This T cell receptor (beta chain) derives from a study of regulatory T cells in long-lasting Graves disease. The study, taken as a whole, reports: Persistent-disease Graves' patients showed less TCR diversity than new cases. Newly diagnosed disease favored TRBV20-1 and TRBJ2-1 over persistent disease.

As for time point: newly diagnosed GD, antithyroid drugs for less than 3 months. PBMCs were the source of the RNA used for TCR sequencing. Trimming left V 6 bases short and J 0 bases short, with 12 bases between. The CDR3 is made up of 15 amino acids. Germline V gene lookup returns CDR1 MDHEN and CDR2 SYDVKM. Sequencing libraries for TCR beta were prepared with iRepertoire HTBI primers and Arm-PCR of CDR3 regions. TCRdb passed the multiplex PCR reads through MiXCR, listing each CDR3 protein once. The sample consists of around 460,000 distinct CDR3 sequences, around 15% of them appearing once. This clonotype has at least ten counts. The antigen remains undetermined. The sample was also linked to a second study, of T cells in Graves' hyperthyroidism and ophthalmopathy.

V gene TRBV28 combines with J gene TRBJ2-1; D is unresolved. This TCR derives from a woman in her forties or fifties with Graves disease. The source material was peripheral blood mononuclear cells (PBMCs), sampled at new diagnosis, from a patient treated with antithyroid drugs. The chain's CDR3 is CASSLGGGSYNEQFF. In DNA, the CDR3 is TGTGCCAGCAGCTTGGGCGGCGGCTCCTACAATGAGCAGTTCTTC. Using reference TRBV28 and TRBJ2-1 for the parts outside the CDR3, the full variable domain is DVKVTQSSRYLVKRTGEKVFLECVQDMDHENMFWYRQDPGLGLRLIYFSYDVKMKEKGDIPEGYSVSREKKERFSLILESASTNQTSMYLCASSLGGGSYNEQFFGPGTRLTVL.